This TCR beta chain comes out of a study of response to subunit inactivated influenza vaccine. Study-wide points: Each seasonal influenza vaccination, the authors suggested, recruits few new T cells.

One entry per CDR3 protein results from TCRdb running MiXCR on the RT-PCR reads. Found here are some 500,000 distinct CDR3 sequences, about 25% of them singletons; the top ten hold approximately 2%. J was trimmed by 3 bases and V by 6 bases; bases with no gene match: 5. CDR3 length: 14 residues. Germline V gene lookup returns CDR1 DFQATT and CDR2 SNEGSKA (reference sequence). This clonotype has just a few counts. The target antigen is unknown. This receptor was taken from a middle-aged man who received an inactivated influenza vaccine. This chain uses TRBV20-1 with TRBJ2-7; 13 bases are a match to TRBD2. Sample: CD4+ T cells sorted from PBMCs, taken less than 6 days after vaccination. The CDR3 loop is CSAKGLAGYYEQYF. In nucleotides, the CDR3 is TGCAGTGCAAAGGGACTAGCGGGGTACTACGAGCAGTACTTC.